Here is one T cell receptor beta chain with its context. Its antigen is undetermined. In the PCR, 60 Vbeta and 13 Jbeta primers were used. Measured with immunoSEQ multiplex PCR; TCRdb has only the in-frame clones, and not every one. The sample lists 150,000 to 200,000 clones, 84% seen once, with less than 2% in the top ten. The source of the sample is a study of cytomegalovirus exposure and HLA in healthy donors. Study conclusions and caveats: Immune exposure was documented only through CMV serostatus.

The CDR3 has 15 amino acids. The V gene's germline CDR1 is SGHRS and CDR2 YFSETQ. Losses at the gene ends were 4 bases for V and 1 base for J; bases not matched to a gene: 5. Sequenced input: PBMCs. The chain combines TRBV5-1 with TRBJ2-3; 8 bases map to TRBD2. This receptor was taken from a man aged 18 to 30 in good health and CMV-seronegative. This CDR3 reads CASSTDSGGTDTQYF. DNA for the CDR3: TGCGCCAGCAGCACCGATAGCGGGGGCACAGATACGCAGTATTTT.